This passage covers 7 T cell receptor beta chains from one sample sequenced in a study of shared clonotypes between healthy human individuals (dated by TCRdb to 2019 to 2021). Preparation of the library involved the immunoSEQ multiplex PCR assay. Entries here come from immuneACCESS through TCRdb and include only in-frame sequences with V and J called. Some clones fail to appear in such tables; in the studies checked, an unresolved V gene covers under half of the shortfall, and the cause of the remainder is unknown. For this sample the table gives about 680,000 clones, of which about 92% were detected only once. Approximately 22% of the sample goes to the ten largest clones. CD8 naive samples were obtained by positive selection for CCR7 among CD45RO-negative cells, yielding a CD45RA+CCR7+ population from which TemRA cells were excluded. Sequencing was carried out using naive CD8+ T cells sorted from blood. In the paper's terms, the cell subset or site label means: CD45RA+CCR7+. The receptors shown here come from a man aged 25-40 years in good health.

The rearrangement uses TRBV4-3 and TRBJ1-2; weak D call: TRBD1 (5 bases). This CDR3 comprises 15 residues. The ends were cut back, 0 bases at V and 4 bases at J, with 12 bases in the middle. CDR1 is LGHNA and CDR2 is YSLEER in the germline V gene. CDR3 amino acids: CASSQDDGGGYGYTF. CDR3 nucleotides: TGCGCCAGCAGCCAAGATGACGGGGGGGGCTATGGCTACACCTTC.

The V gene is TRBV5-4, the J gene TRBJ2-3; 10 positions agree with TRBD2. CDR1 and CDR2 (germline): SGHNT, YYREEE (reference sequence). V trimming: 4 bases; J trimming: 2 bases; junction bases outside the gene matches: 4. The CDR3 contains 15 residues. CDR3 DNA sequence: TGTGCCAGCAGCGTGGGACTAGCGCACACAGATACGCAGTATTTT. Amino acids: CASSVGLAHTDTQYF.

The genes are TRBV28 and TRBJ2-3; tentatively, D is TRBD2 (6 bases). Trimming removed 4 bases from V and 4 bases from J, with 18 bases in between. The CDR3 length is 16 residues. The V gene's germline CDR1 is MDHEN and CDR2 SYDVKM. In DNA, the CDR3 is TGTGCCAGCAGTTGGGGGTTGGGGGAGGATGCAGATACGCAGTATTTT. Translation: CASSWGLGEDADTQYF. The whole variable domain, remainder taken from reference TRBV28 and TRBJ2-3, is DVKVTQSSRYLVKRTGEKVFLECVQDMDHENMFWYRQDPGLGLRLIYFSYDVKMKEKGDIPEGYSVSREKKERFSLILESASTNQTSMYLCASSWGLGEDADTQYFGPGTRLTVL.

V usage is TRBV7-2 and J usage is TRBJ1-2, with D possibly TRBD1 on 6 matching bases. V dropped 8 bases and J dropped 4 bases, with 17 bases sitting between them. Germline V CDR1 and CDR2: SGHTA, FQGNSA. The CDR3 runs 14 residues. The CDR3 DNA reads as TGTGCCAGCCAAACAGGGAATTCTGGCTATGGCTACACCTTC. The encoded protein is CASQTGNSGYGYTF. Drawing the rest from reference TRBV7-2 and TRBJ1-2, the complete variable domain is GAGVSQSPSNKVTEKGKDVELRCDPISGHTALYWYRQSLGQGLEFLIYFQGNSAPDKSGLPSDRFSAERTGGSVSTLTIQRTQQEDSAVYLCASQTGNSGYGYTFGSGTRLTVV.

V and J are TRBV28 and TRBJ2-2; D tentatively reads TRBD1 or TRBD2 (5 bases each). Between the trimmed V and J ends, which lost 8 bases and 0 bases, there was a span of 22 bases. The CDR3 length is 18 residues. Germline CDR1 and CDR2: MDHEN and SYDVKM. The CDR3 protein is CASGGLKMGTPNTGELFF. The CDR3 DNA is TGTGCCAGCGGTGGGCTTAAGATGGGGACGCCGAACACCGGGGAGCTGTTTTTT.

The J gene is TRBJ2-2, the V gene TRBV5-1, with D uncertain. There are 14 residues in the CDR3. Germline assignment: CDR1 SGHRS and CDR2 YFSETQ. Trimming cost V 2 bases and J 4 bases, with 9 bases left between them. CDR3 residues: CASSLASRTGELFF. CDR3 coding DNA: TGCGCCAGCAGCTTAGCTTCCCGCACCGGGGAGCTGTTTTTT.

The chain couples TRBV4-3 to TRBJ1-3; D is perhaps TRBD1 (6 bases). CDR3 size: 15 residues. V was trimmed by 5 bases and J by 0 bases, leaving 11 bases between them. Germline V gene data show CDR1 as LGHNA and CDR2 as YSLEER. DNA for the CDR3: TGCGCCAGCAGCTACGACAGGAACTCTGGAAACACCATATATTTT. The encoded protein is CASSYDRNSGNTIYF.